This T cell receptor beta chain was profiled in a study of CD8 T cells in Susac syndrome. Whole-study results and caveats: The study's TCR sequencing and HLA analysis covered a relatively small number of individuals, and the study acknowledged this.

The CDR3 is 16 amino acids. V lost 5 bases to trimming and J lost 2 bases; unmatched junction nucleotides: 7. In germline, CDR1 is MNHNS, CDR2 SASEGT. An input of about 0.5 to 1 ug of RNA was subjected to reverse transcription using random hexamers. A single record per CDR3 protein comes from TCRdb applying MiXCR to the immunoSEQ multiplex PCR reads. The sample gives 200,000 or so distinct CDR3 sequences, roughly 95% of which show up once; about 0.096% is in the top ten. Turning to this clonotype: Its antigen is still unknown.

This receptor was obtained from a human donor with multiple sclerosis. The material sequenced was CD4+ T cells from PBMCs. The J gene is TRBJ1-4, the V gene TRBV6-1; 8 bases are a match to TRBD1. CDR3 bases: TGTGCCAGCAGTCGACAGGGGAGTCGCACTAATGAAAAACTGTTTTTT. Protein sequence: CASSRQGSRTNEKLFF.